Listed below are T cell receptor beta chains from one sample, sequenced in a study of blood T cell repertoires in COVID-19. Data came from immunoSEQ multiplex PCR; TCRdb stores just in-frame clones and leaves some out. The table includes about 48,000 clones, approximately 86% detected once. Material for sequencing was peripheral blood. These receptors were obtained from an elderly woman with acute or convalescent COVID-19. Both conserved end residues are part of each CDR3. D genes are given only for firm matches. Size tells how often a clone was seen (once, few, many) or the class of an expanded clone, and some rows leave it out.

j_call | v_call | d_call | clone_size | cdr3_aa | cdr3_nt
TRBJ2-5 | TRBV3-1/TRBV3-2 | - | - | CASSQGGATAQETQYF | TGTGCCAGCAGCCAAGGGGGAGCGACTGCCCAAGAGACCCAGTACTTC
TRBJ1-6 | TRBV3-1/TRBV3-2 | - | - | CASSLSSSYNSPLHF | TGTGCCAGCTCTCTCTCGAGCTCCTATAATTCACCCCTCCACTTT
TRBJ2-4 | TRBV19 | TRBD2 | - | CASSMGGTNFMGYKNIQYF | TGTGCCAGTAGTATGGGGGGGACCAACTTTATGGGATACAAAAACATTCAGTACTTC
TRBJ2-7 | TRBV10-2 | TRBD1 | - | CASSVTTGGEQYF | TGCGCCAGCAGTGTAACAACAGGGGGCGAGCAGTACTTC
TRBJ2-1 | TRBV30 | - | - | CAWSLPPGEQFF | TGTGCCTGGAGTCTACCTCCGGGTGAGCAGTTCTTC
TRBJ1-2 | TRBV6-6 | TRBD1 | - | CASSRGQGNYGYTF | TGTGCCAGCAGCCGCGGACAGGGGAACTATGGCTACACCTTC
TRBJ1-5 | TRBV6-2/TRBV6-3 | TRBD1 | once | CASSSTGGDQPQHF | TGTGCCAGCAGTTCCACAGGGGGCGATCAGCCCCAGCATTTT
TRBJ2-7 | TRBV6-2/TRBV6-3 | - | - | CASSTSSYEQYF | TGTGCCAGCAGTACTAGCTCCTACGAGCAGTACTTC
TRBJ1-4 | TRBV4-2 | TRBD1 | - | CASSRTGQGEKLFF | TGTGCCAGCAGCCGAACGGGACAGGGCGAAAAACTGTTTTTT
TRBJ1-5 | TRBV10-3 | - | - | CAVNQGGENQPQHF | TGTGCCGTAAACCAGGGAGGAGAGAATCAGCCCCAGCATTTT
TRBJ1-4 | TRBV7-2 | TRBD1 | - | CASSWRTGGNEKLFF | TGTGCCAGCAGCTGGCGGACAGGGGGAAACGAAAAACTGTTTTTT
TRBJ1-2 | TRBV7-9 | TRBD1 | - | CASSLVQGQGAHGGYTF | TGTGCCAGCAGCTTAGTGCAGGGACAGGGGGCCCATGGAGGCTACACCTTC
TRBJ1-1 | TRBV18 | - | - | CASSPYSPDTEAFF | TGTGCCAGCTCACCGTACTCTCCGGACACTGAAGCTTTCTTT
TRBJ1-4 | TRBV6-5 | TRBD1 | - | CASSKGQGQEKLFF | TGTGCCAGCAGTAAGGGACAGGGGCAGGAAAAACTGTTTTTT
TRBJ1-1 | TRBV29-1 | TRBD1 | - | CSADQGGTEAFF | TGCAGCGCTGATCAGGGGGGCACTGAAGCTTTCTTT
TRBJ1-5 | TRBV18 | TRBD1 | - | CASSQPGQGRINQPQHF | TGTGCCAGCTCACAACCAGGACAGGGGAGGATCAATCAGCCCCAGCATTTT
TRBJ2-7 | TRBV7-2 | TRBD1 | - | CASSLDRDRAYEQYF | TGTGCCAGCAGCTTAGACCGGGACAGAGCCTACGAGCAGTACTTC
TRBJ2-1 | TRBV15 | TRBD2 | - | CATSSPSRAGVYNEQFF | TGTGCCACCAGCAGCCCCTCTCGAGCGGGGGTCTACAATGAGCAGTTCTTC
TRBJ1-1 | TRBV6-1 | TRBD1 | - | CASRGQPHTEAFF | TGTGCCAGCAGGGGACAGCCGCACACTGAAGCTTTCTTT
TRBJ1-5 | TRBV7-2 | - | - | CASSLGASGNQPQHF | TGTGCCAGCAGCTTAGGGGCGTCGGGCAATCAGCCCCAGCATTTT
TRBJ1-1 | TRBV2 | - | - | CASSVSGGNTEAFF | TGTGCCAGTAGTGTGTCGGGGGGAAACACTGAAGCTTTCTTT
TRBJ2-5 | TRBV19 | TRBD1 | - | CASSIKAGQGRSETQYF | TGTGCCAGTAGTATAAAGGCGGGACAGGGGAGATCGGAGACCCAGTACTTC
TRBJ1-1 | TRBV5-4 | - | - | CASSLGQTNTEAFF | TGTGCCAGCAGCTTGGGGCAGACTAACACTGAAGCTTTCTTT
TRBJ2-2 | TRBV4-2 | - | - | CASSPQLRVPNTGELFF | TGTGCCAGCAGCCCCCAGTTGAGGGTTCCGAACACCGGGGAGCTGTTTTTT
TRBJ2-7 | TRBV28 | TRBD1 | once | CASTEGQAAYEQYF | TGTGCCAGCACGGAGGGACAGGCCGCCTACGAGCAGTACTTC
TRBJ2-3 | TRBV7-8 | TRBD2 | - | CASTSHSGGRTDTQYF | TGTGCCAGCACCTCGCATAGCGGGGGCCGCACAGATACGCAGTATTTT
TRBJ1-2 | TRBV10-3 | TRBD1 | - | CAISADRANYGYTF | TGTGCCATCAGTGCAGACAGGGCGAACTATGGCTACACCTTC
TRBJ1-4 | TRBV7-9 | TRBD1 | - | CASSLLTGGTFNEKLFF | TGTGCCAGCAGCTTACTGACAGGGGGCACCTTCAATGAAAAACTGTTTTTT
TRBJ2-7 | TRBV30 | - | - | CAWSVLWEEQYF | TGTGCCTGGAGTGTACTCTGGGAGGAGCAGTACTTC
TRBJ2-2 | TRBV6-5 | TRBD2 | - | CASSYLAGGQTGELFF | TGTGCCAGCAGTTACCTAGCGGGGGGGCAAACCGGGGAGCTGTTTTTT
TRBJ2-7 | TRBV7-9 | TRBD1 | once | CASRSTGGVYEQYF | TGTGCCAGCAGATCCACAGGGGGCGTTTACGAGCAGTACTTC
TRBJ1-2 | TRBV6-1 | - | - | CASSEGGHKHGYTF | TGTGCCAGCAGTGAAGGGGGGCACAAACATGGCTACACCTTC
TRBJ1-2 | TRBV27 | TRBD1 | - | CASSSGQGAQGYTF | TGTGCCAGCAGTTCGGGACAGGGGGCGCAGGGCTACACCTTC
TRBJ2-2 | TRBV4-1 | TRBD2 | - | CASSRRRGGVNTGELFF | TGCGCCAGCAGCCGAAGGCGGGGGGGGGTGAACACCGGGGAGCTGTTTTTT
TRBJ1-2 | TRBV6-1 | TRBD1 | - | CASSGATGGDYGYTF | TGTGCCAGCAGTGGAGCAACAGGGGGCGACTATGGCTACACCTTC
TRBJ1-2 | TRBV29-1 | - | few | CSVAPHLRAGEGYTF | TGCAGCGTTGCCCCCCACCTTCGGGCAGGGGAAGGCTACACCTTC
TRBJ2-1 | TRBV6-5 | - | - | CASSYRTRSVGEQFF | TGTGCCAGCAGTTACCGCACCCGTAGCGTGGGGGAGCAGTTCTTC
TRBJ2-5 | TRBV7-2 | - | once | CASSFSPGAETQYF | TGTGCCAGCAGCTTTTCTCCAGGGGCGGAGACCCAGTACTTC
TRBJ1-5 | TRBV30 | TRBD1 | - | CACETGGYSNQPQHF | TGTGCCTGTGAGACAGGGGGCTATAGCAATCAGCCCCAGCATTTT
TRBJ2-3 | TRBV2 | TRBD1 | - | CASTEGASSTDTQYF | TGTGCCAGCACCGAGGGGGCGTCTAGCACAGATACGCAGTATTTT
TRBJ1-2 | TRBV19 | TRBD1 | - | CASSTFDRGKGGYTF | TGTGCCAGTAGTACCTTTGACAGGGGGAAAGGTGGCTACACCTTC
TRBJ2-7 | TRBV21-1 | - | - | CASIPWQGGAEQYF | TGTGCCAGCATTCCTTGGCAGGGAGGGGCCGAGCAGTACTTC
TRBJ2-1 | TRBV15 | TRBD2 | once | CATSRDMFLGLAGINEQFF | TGTGCCACCAGCAGAGATATGTTCCTAGGGCTAGCGGGGATCAATGAGCAGTTCTTC
TRBJ2-2 | TRBV10-3 | - | - | CAISLSRGGELFF | TGTGCCATCAGTCTTTCACGGGGGGGGGAGCTGTTTTTT
TRBJ2-1 | TRBV7-8 | - | - | CASSPIQGLSSYNEQFF | TGTGCCAGCAGCCCAATACAGGGCTTGAGCTCCTACAATGAGCAGTTCTTC
TRBJ2-1 | TRBV12-3/TRBV12-4 | - | - | CASSLRFSNEQFF | TGTGCCAGCAGTTTACGGTTTTCCAATGAGCAGTTCTTC
TRBJ2-5 | TRBV9 | - | - | CASSPLGLGGGVQETQYF | TGTGCCAGCAGCCCCCTCGGTTTGGGGGGGGGCGTCCAAGAGACCCAGTACTTC